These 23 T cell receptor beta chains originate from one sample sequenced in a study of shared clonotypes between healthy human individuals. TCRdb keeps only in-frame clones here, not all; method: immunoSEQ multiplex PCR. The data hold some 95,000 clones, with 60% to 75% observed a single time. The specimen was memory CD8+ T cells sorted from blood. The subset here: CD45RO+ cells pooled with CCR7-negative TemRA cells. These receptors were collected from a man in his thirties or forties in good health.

The CDR3 reads CASSLSLAGVKAKNIQYF. The CDR3 DNA sequence: TGTGCCAGCAGCTTGTCGCTAGCGGGAGTTAAGGCCAAAAACATTCAGTACTTC. The V call is TRBV11-1, the J call TRBJ2-4; TRBD2 matches 10 bases. Per the germline V gene, CDR1 is SGHAT and CDR2 is FQDESV (reference sequence). V was clipped by 3 bases and J by 1 base; unmatched bases: 9. This CDR3 is 18 amino acids long.

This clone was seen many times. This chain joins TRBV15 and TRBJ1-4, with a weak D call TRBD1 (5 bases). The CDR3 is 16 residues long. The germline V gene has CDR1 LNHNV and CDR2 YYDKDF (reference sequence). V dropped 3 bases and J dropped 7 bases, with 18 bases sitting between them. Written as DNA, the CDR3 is TGTGCCACCAGCAGCTTAACCTCCAGGGACGGTGAAAAACTGTTTTTT. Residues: CATSSLTSRDGEKLFF.

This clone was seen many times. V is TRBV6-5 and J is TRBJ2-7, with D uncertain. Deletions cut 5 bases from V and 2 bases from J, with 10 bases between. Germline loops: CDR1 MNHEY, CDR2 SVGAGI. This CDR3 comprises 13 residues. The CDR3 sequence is CASSPGPPYEQYF. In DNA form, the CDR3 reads TGTGCCAGCAGTCCGGGTCCTCCCTACGAGCAGTACTTC.

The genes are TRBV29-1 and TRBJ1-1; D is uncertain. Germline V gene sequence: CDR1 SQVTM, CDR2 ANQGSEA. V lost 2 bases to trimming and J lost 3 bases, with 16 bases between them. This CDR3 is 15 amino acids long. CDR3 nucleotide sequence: TGCAGCGTTGAATTACGGGAGCAGGAAGACACTGAAGCTTTCTTT. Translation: CSVELREQEDTEAFF.

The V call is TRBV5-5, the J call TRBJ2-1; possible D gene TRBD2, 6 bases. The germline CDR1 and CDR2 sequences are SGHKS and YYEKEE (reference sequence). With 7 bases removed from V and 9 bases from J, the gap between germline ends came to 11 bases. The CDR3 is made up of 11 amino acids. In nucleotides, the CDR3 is TGTGCCAGCCGGAAGGGACTTGAGCAGTTCTTC. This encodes CASRKGLEQFF. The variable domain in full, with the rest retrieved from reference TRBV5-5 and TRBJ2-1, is DAGVTQSPTHLIKTRGQQVTLRCSPISGHKSVSWYQQVLGQGPQFIFQYYEKEERGRGNFPDRFSARQFPNYSSELNVNALLLGDSALYLCASRKGLEQFFGPGTRLTVL.

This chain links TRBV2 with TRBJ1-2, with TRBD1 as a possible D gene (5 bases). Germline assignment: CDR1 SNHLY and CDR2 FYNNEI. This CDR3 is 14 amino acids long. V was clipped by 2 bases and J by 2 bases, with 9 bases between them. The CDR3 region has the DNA TGTGCCAGCAGTGAACAGGGACTAAACTATGGCTACACCTTC. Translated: CASSEQGLNYGYTF. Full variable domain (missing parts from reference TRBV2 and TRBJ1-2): EPEVTQTPSHQVTQMGQEVILRCVPISNHLYFYWYRQILGQKVEFLVSFYNNEISEKSEIFDDQFSVERPDGSNFTLKIRSTKLEDSAMYFCASSEQGLNYGYTFGSGTRLTVV.

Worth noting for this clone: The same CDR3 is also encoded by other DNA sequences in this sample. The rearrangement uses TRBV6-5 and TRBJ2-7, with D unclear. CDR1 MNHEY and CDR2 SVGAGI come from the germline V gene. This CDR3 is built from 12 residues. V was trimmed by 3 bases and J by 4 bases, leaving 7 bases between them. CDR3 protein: CASSYSPYEQYF. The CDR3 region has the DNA TGTGCCAGCAGTTATTCTCCTTACGAGCAGTACTTC.

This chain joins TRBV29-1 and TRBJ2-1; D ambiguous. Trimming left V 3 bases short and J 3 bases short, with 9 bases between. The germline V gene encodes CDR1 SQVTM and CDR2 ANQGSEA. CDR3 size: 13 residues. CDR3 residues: CSVDAIGYNEQFF. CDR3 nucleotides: TGCAGCGTTGACGCGATCGGCTACAATGAGCAGTTCTTC.

The CDR3 nucleotides are TGTGCCGAGCAGCGGGCCGGGGGCGTTTTCGGGCAGTTCTTC. This sequence encodes CAEQRAGGVFGQFF. The V gene is TRBV13, the J gene TRBJ2-1; either TRBD1 or TRBD2 may fit D (6 bases each). Germline-derived CDR1 and CDR2 are PRHDT and FYEKMQ (reference sequence). The CDR3 is 14 residues long. V was pared by 11 bases and J by 12 bases, with 26 bases between.

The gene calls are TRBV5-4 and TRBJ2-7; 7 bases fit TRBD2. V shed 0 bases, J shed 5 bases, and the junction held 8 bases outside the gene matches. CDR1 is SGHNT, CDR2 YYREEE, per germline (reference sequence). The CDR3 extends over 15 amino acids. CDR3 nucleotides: TGTGCCAGCAGCTTGGCCCCGGGAGGACTGGACGAGCAGTACTTC. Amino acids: CASSLAPGGLDEQYF.

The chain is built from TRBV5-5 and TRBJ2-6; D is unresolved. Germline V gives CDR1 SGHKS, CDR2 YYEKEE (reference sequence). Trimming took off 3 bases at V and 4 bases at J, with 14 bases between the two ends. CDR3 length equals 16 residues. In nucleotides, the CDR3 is TGTGCCAGCAGCTCGAACTATTACGGGGGGGCCAACGTCCTGACTTTC. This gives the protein CASSSNYYGGANVLTF. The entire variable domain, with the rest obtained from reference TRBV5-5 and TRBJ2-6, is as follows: DAGVTQSPTHLIKTRGQQVTLRCSPISGHKSVSWYQQVLGQGPQFIFQYYEKEERGRGNFPDRFSARQFPNYSSELNVNALLLGDSALYLCASSSNYYGGANVLTFGAGSRLTVL.

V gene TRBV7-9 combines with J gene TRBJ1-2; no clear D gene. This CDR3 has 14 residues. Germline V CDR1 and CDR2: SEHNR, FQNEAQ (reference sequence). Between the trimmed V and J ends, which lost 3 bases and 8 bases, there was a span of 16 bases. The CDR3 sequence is CASSLVLAREGYTF. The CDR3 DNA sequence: TGTGCCAGCAGCTTGGTTCTAGCCCGGGAGGGCTACACCTTC.

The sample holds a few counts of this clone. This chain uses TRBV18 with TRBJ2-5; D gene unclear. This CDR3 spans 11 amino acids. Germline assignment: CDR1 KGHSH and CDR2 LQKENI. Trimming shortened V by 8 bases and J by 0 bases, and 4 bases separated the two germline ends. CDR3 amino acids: CASAYQETQYF. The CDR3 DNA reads TGTGCCAGCGCATACCAAGAGACCCAGTACTTC.

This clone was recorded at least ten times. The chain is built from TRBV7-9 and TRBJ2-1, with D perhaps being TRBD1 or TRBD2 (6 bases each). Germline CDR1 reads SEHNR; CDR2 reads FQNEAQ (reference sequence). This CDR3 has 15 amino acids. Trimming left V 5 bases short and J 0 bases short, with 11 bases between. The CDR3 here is CASSPRDNSYNEQFF. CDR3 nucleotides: TGTGCCAGCAGCCCGCGGGACAACTCCTACAATGAGCAGTTCTTC.

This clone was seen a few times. CDR3 nucleotide sequence: TGCGCCAGCAGCCCCCAGATGACTGGCAATCAGCCCCAGCATTTT. Its translation is CASSPQMTGNQPQHF. The rearrangement uses TRBV4-1 and TRBJ1-5; unclear D gene. The germline V and J ends were trimmed by 4 bases and 2 bases, with 12 bases remaining between them. In germline, CDR1 is MGHRA, CDR2 YSYEKL. The CDR3 runs 15 residues.

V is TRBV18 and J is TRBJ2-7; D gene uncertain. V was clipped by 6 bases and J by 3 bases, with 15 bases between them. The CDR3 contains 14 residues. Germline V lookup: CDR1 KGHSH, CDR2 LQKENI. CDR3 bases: TGTGCCAGCTCGCAACGGACCCTCGTCTACGAGCAGTACTTC. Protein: CASSQRTLVYEQYF.

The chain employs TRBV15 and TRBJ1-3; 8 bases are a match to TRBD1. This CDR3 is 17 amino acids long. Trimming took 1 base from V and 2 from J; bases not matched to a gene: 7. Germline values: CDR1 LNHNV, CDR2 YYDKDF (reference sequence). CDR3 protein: CATSRGRQGSPGNTIYF. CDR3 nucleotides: TGTGCCACCAGCAGAGGGCGACAGGGGTCCCCTGGAAACACCATATATTTT.

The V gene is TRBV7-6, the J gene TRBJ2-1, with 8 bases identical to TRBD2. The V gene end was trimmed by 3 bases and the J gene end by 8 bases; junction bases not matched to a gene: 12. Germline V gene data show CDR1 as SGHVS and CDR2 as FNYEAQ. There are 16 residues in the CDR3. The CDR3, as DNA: TGTGCCAGCAGCTTTCGCGGGGGGACTTCAGTAGATGAGCAGTTCTTC. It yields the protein CASSFRGGTSVDEQFF.

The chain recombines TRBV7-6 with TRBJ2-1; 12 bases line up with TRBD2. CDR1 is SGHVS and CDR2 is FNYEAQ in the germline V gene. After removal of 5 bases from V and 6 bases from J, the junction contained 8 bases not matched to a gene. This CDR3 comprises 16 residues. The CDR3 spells CASSPWTSGASNEQFF. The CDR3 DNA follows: TGTGCCAGCAGCCCCTGGACTAGCGGGGCATCCAATGAGCAGTTCTTC.

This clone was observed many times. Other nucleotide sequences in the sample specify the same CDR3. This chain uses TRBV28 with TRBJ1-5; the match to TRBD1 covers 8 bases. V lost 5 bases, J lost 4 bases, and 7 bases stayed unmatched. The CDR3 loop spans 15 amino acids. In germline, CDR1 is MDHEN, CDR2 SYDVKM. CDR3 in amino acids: CASSNRDRGNQPQHF. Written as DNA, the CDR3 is TGTGCCAGCAGTAACCGTGACAGGGGAAATCAGCCCCAGCATTTT. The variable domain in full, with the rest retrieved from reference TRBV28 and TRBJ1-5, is DVKVTQSSRYLVKRTGEKVFLECVQDMDHENMFWYRQDPGLGLRLIYFSYDVKMKEKGDIPEGYSVSREKKERFSLILESASTNQTSMYLCASSNRDRGNQPQHFGDGTRLSIL.

The CDR3 reads CASSKEGGISYNEQFF. CDR3 DNA sequence: TGTGCCAGCAGCAAAGAGGGGGGAATCTCCTACAATGAGCAGTTCTTC. The V gene is TRBV9, the J gene TRBJ2-1; D is possibly TRBD1 or TRBD2 (6 bases each). The CDR3 runs to 16 residues. Germline values: CDR1 SGDLS, CDR2 YYNGEE. Trimming cost V 4 bases and J 0 bases, with 14 bases left between them.

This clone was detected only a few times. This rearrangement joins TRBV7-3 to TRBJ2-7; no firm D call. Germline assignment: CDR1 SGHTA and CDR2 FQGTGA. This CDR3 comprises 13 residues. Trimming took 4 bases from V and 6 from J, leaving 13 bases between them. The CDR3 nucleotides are TGTGCCAGCAGCTCTCGCCCCGGCGGCGAGCAGTACTTC. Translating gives CASSSRPGGEQYF.

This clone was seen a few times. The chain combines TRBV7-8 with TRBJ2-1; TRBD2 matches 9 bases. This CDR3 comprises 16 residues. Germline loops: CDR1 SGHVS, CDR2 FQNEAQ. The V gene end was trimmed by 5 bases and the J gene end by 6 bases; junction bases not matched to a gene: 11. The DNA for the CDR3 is TGTGCCAGCAGCGACCGAGCTAGCGGGATGGGCAATGAGCAGTTCTTC. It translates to CASSDRASGMGNEQFF.